This T cell receptor (beta chain) was sequenced for a study of T-cell memory formation after mild COVID-19. Study background: TCR clusters largely stayed donor specific. General study results and limits: Day 37-peaking second-wave clones had unconfirmed SARS-CoV-2 specificity. Pre-infection memory already had some responding clones, implying cross-reactive memory joined.

CDR1 KGHDR and CDR2 SFDVKD come from the germline V gene. The CDR3 runs to 16 residues. The germline V and J ends were trimmed by 1 base and 7 bases, with 15 bases remaining between them. TCRdb reprocessed the 5' RACE reads via MiXCR and lists one record per CDR3 protein. The sample lists 100,000 to 120,000 distinct CDR3 sequences, roughly a sixth seen once, with about 6% in the top ten. This clonotype was found a few times. Its antigen is unidentified. This TCR came from a man aged 18-30 years who had mild COVID-19 (a few samples of this study predate the infection). Cell type and time point are not known. The V call is TRBV24-1, the J call TRBJ2-2; D might be TRBD1 (7 bases). Sequenced input: PBMCs or a T cell subset sorted from them (not recorded which). The CDR3: CATSDFRQGGVGELFF. The CDR3 DNA sequence: TGTGCCACCAGTGATTTTCGGCAGGGGGGAGTCGGGGAGCTGTTTTTT.